These T cell receptor beta chains were read from a single sample in a study of T-cell reconstitution after alpha-beta-depleted transplantation in children. TCRdb re-called the PCR reads through MiXCR, storing one row per CDR3 protein. Found here are about 340,000 distinct CDR3 sequences, 13% of them singletons; the top ten hold roughly 4.5%. The sample here was PBMCs, taken from the stem cell graft. Every receptor here comes from a human donor who donated a stem cell graft to a child with Fanconi anemia. Both conserved end residues are part of each CDR3. D genes are given only for firm matches. Expanded clones get a size class; other rows say once, few or many, or leave the size out.

TRBV6-5,TRBD1,many,14,TRBJ2-1,CASSYGTGQNEQFF,TGTGCCAGCAGTTACGGGACAGGGCAGAATGAGCAGTTCTTC
TRBV12-3/TRBV12-4,.,.,12,TRBJ2-5,CASSFTKETQYF,TGTGCCAGCAGTTTTACAAAAGAGACCCAGTACTTC
TRBV7-9,.,.,15,TRBJ2-5,CASSSPGTNQETQYF,TGTGCCAGCAGCTCCCCCGGGACAAACCAAGAGACCCAGTACTTC
TRBV6-2/TRBV6-3,.,few,13,TRBJ1-1,CASSYFTGTEAFF,TGTGCCAGCAGTTACTTTACTGGGACTGAAGCTTTCTTT
TRBV5-1,.,many,15,TRBJ2-3,CASSLVRTSTDTQYF,TGCGCCAGCAGCTTGGTAAGGACGAGCACAGATACGCAGTATTTT
TRBV5-1,TRBD2,.,17,TRBJ2-3,CASSLGQLAGHTDTQYF,TGCGCCAGCAGCTTGGGTCAACTAGCGGGGCACACAGATACGCAGTATTTT
TRBV7-8,TRBD1,few,13,TRBJ2-4,CASSLDRQGIQYF,TGTGCCAGCAGCTTAGATCGACAGGGCATTCAGTACTTC
TRBV4-3,.,.,14,TRBJ2-7,CASSQVSGSYEQYF,TGCGCCAGCAGCCAAGTGTCCGGTTCCTACGAGCAGTACTTC
TRBV4-3,TRBD1,many,14,TRBJ1-4,CASSPVGTDEKLFF,TGCGCCAGCAGCCCAGTCGGGACAGATGAAAAACTGTTTTTT
TRBV5-1,TRBD1,few,12,TRBJ1-1,CASSGRDREPFF,TGCGCCAGCAGCGGACGGGACAGGGAACCTTTCTTT
TRBV29-1,TRBD1,many,13,TRBJ2-7,CSVTGTGVHEQYF,TGCAGCGTCACCGGGACAGGGGTACACGAGCAGTACTTC
TRBV6-1,TRBD1,few,14,TRBJ2-5,CASNLQGARETQYF,TGTGCCAGCAATCTACAGGGGGCTCGGGAGACCCAGTACTTC
TRBV5-1,TRBD1,many,15,TRBJ1-1,CASSFQGAENTEAFF,TGCGCCAGCAGCTTCCAGGGGGCGGAGAACACTGAAGCTTTCTTT
TRBV5-1,TRBD2,many,16,TRBJ2-2,CASSPVAGPNTGELFF,TGCGCCAGCAGCCCCGTAGCGGGGCCGAACACCGGGGAGCTGTTTTTT
TRBV4-3,.,many,15,TRBJ1-2,CASSQDPGANYGYTF,TGCGCCAGCAGCCAAGATCCGGGAGCTAACTATGGCTACACCTTC
TRBV12-3/TRBV12-4,.,.,14,TRBJ2-4,CASSPTWRPQIQYF,TGTGCCAGCAGTCCAACCTGGCGTCCTCAAATTCAGTACTTC
TRBV6-2/TRBV6-3,TRBD1,.,14,TRBJ1-2,CASSSGQVESGYTF,TGTGCCAGCAGCTCCGGACAGGTGGAAAGTGGCTACACCTTC
TRBV7-8,TRBD2,many,17,TRBJ2-1,CASSLAMGLAGYNEQFF,TGTGCCAGCAGCTTAGCGATGGGCCTAGCGGGGTACAATGAGCAGTTCTTC
TRBV12-3/TRBV12-4,.,.,12,TRBJ1-5,CASSSNFEPQHF,TGTGCCAGCAGTTCCAATTTCGAGCCCCAGCATTTT
TRBV18,.,.,14,TRBJ1-3,CASSPNGGENTIYF,TGTGCCAGCTCACCAAACGGTGGGGAAAACACCATATATTTT
TRBV3-1,TRBD2,few,16,TRBJ2-3,CASSRLTSGGTDTQYF,TGTGCCAGCAGCCGACTCACTAGCGGGGGCACAGATACGCAGTATTTT
TRBV7-9,.,.,15,TRBJ2-7,CASSYPGAGFYEQYF,TGTGCCAGCAGTTATCCAGGGGCGGGTTTCTACGAGCAGTACTTC
TRBV29-1,TRBD2,.,15,TRBJ2-2,CSATGLAGNTGELFF,TGCAGCGCAACTGGACTAGCGGGGAACACCGGGGAGCTGTTTTTT
TRBV5-5,.,.,16,TRBJ2-3,CASSSGSFGGTDTQYF,TGTGCCAGCAGCTCCGGCTCCTTTGGGGGCACAGATACGCAGTATTTT
TRBV20-1,.,many,12,TRBJ1-4,CSASQGDEKLFF,TGCAGTGCTTCACAGGGAGATGAAAAACTGTTTTTT
TRBV12-3/TRBV12-4,.,many,13,TRBJ2-5,CASSLGLGETQYF,TGTGCCAGCAGTTTGGGCTTAGGGGAGACCCAGTACTTC
TRBV7-2,TRBD2,.,16,TRBJ2-5,CASSPGGLAGRETQYF,TGTGCCAGCAGCCCTGGGGGACTAGCGGGGAGAGAGACCCAGTACTTC